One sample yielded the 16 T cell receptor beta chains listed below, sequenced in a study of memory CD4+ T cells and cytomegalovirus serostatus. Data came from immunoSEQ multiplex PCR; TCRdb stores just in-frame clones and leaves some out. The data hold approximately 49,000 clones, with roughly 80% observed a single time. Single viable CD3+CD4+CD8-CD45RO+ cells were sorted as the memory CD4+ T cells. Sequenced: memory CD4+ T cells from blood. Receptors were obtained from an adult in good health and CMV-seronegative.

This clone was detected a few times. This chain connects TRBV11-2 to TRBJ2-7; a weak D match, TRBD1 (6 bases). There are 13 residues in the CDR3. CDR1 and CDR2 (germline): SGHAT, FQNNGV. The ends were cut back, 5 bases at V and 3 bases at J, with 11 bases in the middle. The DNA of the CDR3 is TGTGCCAGCAGCGATAGGGGGATCTACGAGCAGTACTTC. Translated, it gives CASSDRGIYEQYF.

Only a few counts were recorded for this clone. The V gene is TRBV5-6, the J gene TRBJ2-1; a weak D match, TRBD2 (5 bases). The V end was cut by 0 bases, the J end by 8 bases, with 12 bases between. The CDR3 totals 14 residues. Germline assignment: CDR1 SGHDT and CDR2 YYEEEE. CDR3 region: CASSLGLAWDEQFF. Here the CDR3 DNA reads TGTGCCAGCAGCTTGGGGCTAGCCTGGGATGAGCAGTTCTTC.

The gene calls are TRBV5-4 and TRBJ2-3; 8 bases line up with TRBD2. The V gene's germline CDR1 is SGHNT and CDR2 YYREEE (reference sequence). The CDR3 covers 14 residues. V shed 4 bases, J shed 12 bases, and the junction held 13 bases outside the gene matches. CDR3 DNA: TGTGCCAGCAGCCCCCCGGGGGGGCAAGTCGCACAGTATTTT. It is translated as CASSPPGGQVAQYF.

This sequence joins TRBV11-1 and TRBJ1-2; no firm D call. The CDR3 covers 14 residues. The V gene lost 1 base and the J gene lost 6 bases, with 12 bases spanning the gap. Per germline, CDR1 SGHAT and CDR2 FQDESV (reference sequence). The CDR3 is CASSLEGPHHGYTF. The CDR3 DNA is TGTGCCAGCAGCTTAGAAGGCCCTCACCATGGCTACACCTTC. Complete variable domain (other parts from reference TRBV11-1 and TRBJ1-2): EAEVAQSPRYKITEKSQAVAFWCDPISGHATLYWYRQILGQGPELLVQFQDESVVDDSQLPKDRFSAERLKGVDSTLKIQPAELGDSAMYLCASSLEGPHHGYTFGSGTRLTVV.

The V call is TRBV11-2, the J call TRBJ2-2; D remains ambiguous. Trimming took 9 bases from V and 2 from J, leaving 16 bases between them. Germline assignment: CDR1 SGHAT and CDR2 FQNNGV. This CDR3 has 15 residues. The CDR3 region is CASRPLGFNTGELFF. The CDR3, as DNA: TGTGCCAGTCGACCCCTTGGTTTCAACACCGGGGAGCTGTTTTTT.

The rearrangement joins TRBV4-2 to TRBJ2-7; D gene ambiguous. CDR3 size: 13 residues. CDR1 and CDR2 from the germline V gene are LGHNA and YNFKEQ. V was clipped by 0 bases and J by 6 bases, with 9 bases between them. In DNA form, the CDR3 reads TGTGCCAGCAGCCAAGATCGGCGAAGCGAGCAGTACTTC. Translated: CASSQDRRSEQYF.

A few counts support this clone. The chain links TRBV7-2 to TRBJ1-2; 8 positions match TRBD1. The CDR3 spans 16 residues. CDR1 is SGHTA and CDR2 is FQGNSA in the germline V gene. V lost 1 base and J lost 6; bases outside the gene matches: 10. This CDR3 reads CASSLDQSAGGNGYTF. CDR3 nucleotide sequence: TGTGCCAGCAGCTTAGATCAGTCGGCAGGGGGCAATGGCTACACCTTC.

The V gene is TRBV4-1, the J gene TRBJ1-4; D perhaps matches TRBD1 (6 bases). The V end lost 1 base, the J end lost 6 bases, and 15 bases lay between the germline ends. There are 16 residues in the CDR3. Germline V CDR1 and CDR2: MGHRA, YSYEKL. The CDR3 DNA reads TGCGCCAGCAGCCAAGGGGTGACAGGCGGATATGAAAAACTGTTTTTT. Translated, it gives CASSQGVTGGYEKLFF.

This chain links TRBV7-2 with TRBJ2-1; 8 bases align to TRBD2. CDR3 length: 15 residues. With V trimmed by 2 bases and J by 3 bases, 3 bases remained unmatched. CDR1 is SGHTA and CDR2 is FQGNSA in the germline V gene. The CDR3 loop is CASSLSGGIYNEQFF. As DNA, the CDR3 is TGTGCCAGCAGCTTAAGCGGGGGCATCTACAATGAGCAGTTCTTC.

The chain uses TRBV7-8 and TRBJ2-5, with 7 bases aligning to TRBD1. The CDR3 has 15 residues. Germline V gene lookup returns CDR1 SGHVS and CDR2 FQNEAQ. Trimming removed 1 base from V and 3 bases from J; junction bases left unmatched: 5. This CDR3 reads CASSLGWTGEETQYF. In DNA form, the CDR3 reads TGTGCCAGCAGCTTAGGATGGACAGGCGAAGAGACCCAGTACTTC.

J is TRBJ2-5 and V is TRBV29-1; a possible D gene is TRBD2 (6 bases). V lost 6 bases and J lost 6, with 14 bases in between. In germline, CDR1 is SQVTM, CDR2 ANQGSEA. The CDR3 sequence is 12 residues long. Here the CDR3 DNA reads TGCAGCGTAAGGACTACCCGGAAGACCCAGTACTTC. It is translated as CSVRTTRKTQYF.

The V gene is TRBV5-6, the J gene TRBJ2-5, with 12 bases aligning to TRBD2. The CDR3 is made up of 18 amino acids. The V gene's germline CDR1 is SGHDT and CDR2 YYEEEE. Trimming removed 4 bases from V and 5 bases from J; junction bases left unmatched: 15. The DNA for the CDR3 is TGTGCCAGCAGCCCGGAGGCTAGCGGGGGGGGTCGGGTGGAGACCCAGTACTTC. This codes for CASSPEASGGGRVETQYF. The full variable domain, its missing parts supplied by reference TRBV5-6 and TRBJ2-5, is DAGVTQSPTHLIKTRGQQVTLRCSPKSGHDTVSWYQQALGQGPQFIFQYYEEEERQRGNFPDRFSGHQFPNYSSELNVNALLLGDSALYLCASSPEASGGGRVETQYFGPGTRLLVL.

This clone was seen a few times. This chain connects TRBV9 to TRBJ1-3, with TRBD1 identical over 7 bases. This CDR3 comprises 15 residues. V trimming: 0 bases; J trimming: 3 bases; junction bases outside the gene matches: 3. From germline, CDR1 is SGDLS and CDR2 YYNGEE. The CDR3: CASSVGDRVGNTIYF. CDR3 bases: TGTGCCAGCAGCGTAGGAGACAGGGTTGGAAACACCATATATTTT.

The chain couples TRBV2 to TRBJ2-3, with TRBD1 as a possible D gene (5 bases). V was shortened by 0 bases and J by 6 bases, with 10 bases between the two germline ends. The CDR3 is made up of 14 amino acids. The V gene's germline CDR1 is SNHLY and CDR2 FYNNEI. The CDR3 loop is CASSEARQFDTQYF. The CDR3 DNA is TGTGCCAGCAGTGAAGCCCGACAGTTTGATACGCAGTATTTT.

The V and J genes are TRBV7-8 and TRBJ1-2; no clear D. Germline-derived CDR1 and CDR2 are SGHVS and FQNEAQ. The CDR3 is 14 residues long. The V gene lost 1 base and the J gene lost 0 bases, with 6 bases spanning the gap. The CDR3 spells CASSLEVPNYGYTF. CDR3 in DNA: TGTGCCAGCAGCTTAGAAGTCCCTAACTATGGCTACACCTTC.

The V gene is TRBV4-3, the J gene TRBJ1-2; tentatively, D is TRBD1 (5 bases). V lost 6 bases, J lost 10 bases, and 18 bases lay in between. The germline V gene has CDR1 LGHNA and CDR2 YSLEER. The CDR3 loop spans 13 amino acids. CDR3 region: CASSQGPQGSYTF. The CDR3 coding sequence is TGCGCCAGCAGTCAGGGTCCTCAAGGTTCCTACACCTTC.